Listed below are T cell receptor beta chains from one sample, sequenced in a study of CD8+CD57+ T cells in acquired aplastic anemia. TCRdb re-derived calls from the reads in MiXCR, one entry per CDR3 protein. The sample lists roughly 200,000 distinct CDR3 sequences, approximately 60% occurring once. The sequenced sample consisted of sorted CD4+, CD8+, or CD8+CD57+ T cells (not recorded which) from PBMCs. The origin of the receptors is a human donor in good health. The CDR3 runs from the conserved cysteine through the conserved F or W. A D gene is named only where the DNA matches it firmly. Only part of the rows carry a size: once, few, many, or a class if the clone is expanded.

V gene: TRBV20-1; J gene: TRBJ1-6; D gene: -; clone size: few; CDR3 DNA: TGCAGTGCTAGAGATTCGGCGGGGAGTAATTCACCCCTCCACTTT; CDR3 protein: CSARDSAGSNSPLHF
V gene: TRBV7-9; J gene: TRBJ2-2; D gene: -; clone size: many; CDR3 DNA: TGTGCCAGCAGCCCCCGGGGGCGAGCCGGGGAGCTGTTTTTT; CDR3 protein: CASSPRGRAGELFF
V gene: TRBV7-8; J gene: TRBJ2-2; D gene: -; clone size: -; CDR3 DNA: TGTGCCAGCAGCTCCTCCGTGGAGCTGTTTTTT; CDR3 protein: CASSSSVELFF
V gene: TRBV9; J gene: TRBJ1-1; D gene: -; clone size: many; CDR3 DNA: TGTGCCAGCAGCGTAGTAGGGCAGGGCGGGACTGAAGCTTTCTTT; CDR3 protein: CASSVVGQGGTEAFF
V gene: TRBV10-3; J gene: TRBJ2-1; D gene: TRBD2; clone size: many; CDR3 DNA: TGTGCCATCCACGGGACTAGCGGAAACAATGAGCAGTTCTTC; CDR3 protein: CAIHGTSGNNEQFF
V gene: TRBV7-9; J gene: TRBJ2-3; D gene: TRBD1; clone size: -; CDR3 DNA: TGTGCCAGCAGCTCACGGGACAGTTCTAGCACAGATACGCAGTATTTT; CDR3 protein: CASSSRDSSSTDTQYF
V gene: TRBV9; J gene: TRBJ1-4; D gene: -; clone size: few; CDR3 DNA: TGTGCCAGCAGCGTAGAGGGGCAGCTCGCAACTAATGGAAAACTGTTTTTT; CDR3 protein: CASSVEGQLATNGKLFF
V gene: TRBV7-6; J gene: TRBJ2-1; D gene: -; clone size: -; CDR3 DNA: TGTGCCAGCAGCTTAGTCCCCCGGGAGCAGTTCTTC; CDR3 protein: CASSLVPREQFF
V gene: TRBV9; J gene: TRBJ1-6; D gene: -; clone size: -; CDR3 DNA: TGTGCCAGCAGCGTAGAAGGGACGTATAATTCACCCCTCCACTTT; CDR3 protein: CASSVEGTYNSPLHF
V gene: TRBV19; J gene: TRBJ2-1; D gene: -; clone size: many; CDR3 DNA: TGTGCCAGTAGTACAACGATTTACAATGAGCAGTTCTTC; CDR3 protein: CASSTTIYNEQFF
V gene: TRBV7-4; J gene: TRBJ2-1; D gene: TRBD2; clone size: once; CDR3 DNA: TGTGCCAGCAGCTTCCTCTCGGGAGCGGGAGTTGACAATGAGCAGTTCTTC; CDR3 protein: CASSFLSGAGVDNEQFF
V gene: TRBV12-3/TRBV12-4; J gene: TRBJ1-2; D gene: TRBD1; clone size: -; CDR3 DNA: TGTGCCAGCAGTCGTCCCGGGACAGGGTTTGGCTACACCTTC; CDR3 protein: CASSRPGTGFGYTF
V gene: TRBV11-2; J gene: TRBJ2-7; D gene: -; clone size: -; CDR3 DNA: TGTGCCAGCAGCCCCCGCGTGGAGCAGTACTTC; CDR3 protein: CASSPRVEQYF
V gene: TRBV20-1; J gene: TRBJ2-7; D gene: -; clone size: many; CDR3 DNA: TGCAGTGCTAGAGGCCTTAGCGGTAGCTCCTACGAGCAGTACTTC; CDR3 protein: CSARGLSGSSYEQYF
V gene: TRBV6-4; J gene: TRBJ2-1; D gene: -; clone size: many; CDR3 DNA: TGTGCCAGCAGTGGCGGGGGCGAATCCAATGAGCAGTTCTTC; CDR3 protein: CASSGGGESNEQFF
V gene: TRBV7-8; J gene: TRBJ1-6; D gene: TRBD1; clone size: few; CDR3 DNA: TGTGCCAGCAGCTTAGGTGGGACAGGTTTCCCGAATTCACCCCTCCACTTT; CDR3 protein: CASSLGGTGFPNSPLHF
V gene: TRBV5-1; J gene: TRBJ1-1; D gene: -; clone size: once; CDR3 DNA: TGCGCCAGCAGCCCCAGTGGGGAATTGAGGACTGAAGCTTTCTTT; CDR3 protein: CASSPSGELRTEAFF
V gene: TRBV4-1; J gene: TRBJ2-2; D gene: -; clone size: many; CDR3 DNA: TGCGCCAGCAGCCAAGTTCTATACACCGGGGAGCTGTTTTTT; CDR3 protein: CASSQVLYTGELFF
V gene: TRBV20-1; J gene: TRBJ1-2; D gene: -; clone size: -; CDR3 DNA: TGCAGTGCCTATAGGGGCTCGGACTATGGCTACTCCTTC; CDR3 protein: CSAYRGSDYGYSF
V gene: TRBV7-3; J gene: TRBJ2-3; D gene: TRBD2; clone size: -; CDR3 DNA: TGTGCCAGCAGCCCAAATCCTAGCGGGTCCTACAATGAGCAGTATTTT; CDR3 protein: CASSPNPSGSYNEQYF
V gene: TRBV12-5; J gene: TRBJ2-7; D gene: -; clone size: few; CDR3 DNA: TGTGCTAGTGGCGCCCTCAGGGGATGGGTGACCTACGAGCAGTACTTC; CDR3 protein: CASGALRGWVTYEQYF
V gene: TRBV4-2; J gene: TRBJ2-3; D gene: TRBD2; clone size: many; CDR3 DNA: TGTGCCAGCAGCCTCTCTAGCGGGGGGGCCTCAGATACGCAGTATTTT; CDR3 protein: CASSLSSGGASDTQYF
V gene: TRBV12-3/TRBV12-4; J gene: TRBJ2-7; D gene: TRBD1; clone size: many; CDR3 DNA: TGTGCCAGCAGCCCGGGTGGACAGGTACAATACGAGCAGTACTTC; CDR3 protein: CASSPGGQVQYEQYF
V gene: TRBV20-1; J gene: TRBJ2-1; D gene: -; clone size: few; CDR3 DNA: TGCAGTGCTAGTTCTCGGGGGCCCTACAATGAGCAGTTCTTC; CDR3 protein: CSASSRGPYNEQFF
V gene: TRBV5-1; J gene: TRBJ2-5; D gene: -; clone size: -; CDR3 DNA: TGCGCCAGCAGCTCTCAGGGGGGCTTCCAAGAGACCCAGTACTTC; CDR3 protein: CASSSQGGFQETQYF
V gene: TRBV19; J gene: TRBJ2-2; D gene: -; clone size: -; CDR3 DNA: TGTGCCAGTAAACCTTCGGGGGAGCTGTTTTTT; CDR3 protein: CASKPSGELFF
V gene: TRBV19; J gene: TRBJ2-5; D gene: TRBD2; clone size: -; CDR3 DNA: TGTGCCAGTAGTATTGGGCTAGCGGGAGAGACCCAGTACTTC; CDR3 protein: CASSIGLAGETQYF
V gene: TRBV6-5; J gene: TRBJ2-7; D gene: TRBD1; clone size: many; CDR3 DNA: TGTGCCAGCAGTTACCGTTGGAGGACAGGTATCTCCTACGAGCAGTACTTC; CDR3 protein: CASSYRWRTGISYEQYF
V gene: TRBV24-1; J gene: TRBJ1-2; D gene: TRBD1; clone size: few; CDR3 DNA: TGTGCCACCAGTGAGCAGGGGGCGGCGGGCTACACCTTC; CDR3 protein: CATSEQGAAGYTF
V gene: TRBV9; J gene: TRBJ2-6; D gene: TRBD1; clone size: -; CDR3 DNA: TGTGCCAGCAGCCCCAGGGGGACTGGGGCCAACGTCCTGACTTTC; CDR3 protein: CASSPRGTGANVLTF
V gene: TRBV7-8; J gene: TRBJ1-6; D gene: TRBD1; clone size: -; CDR3 DNA: TGTGCCAGCAGTTGGGACAGTGATAATTCACCCCTCCACTTT; CDR3 protein: CASSWDSDNSPLHF
V gene: TRBV9; J gene: TRBJ2-2; D gene: -; clone size: -; CDR3 DNA: TGTGCCAGCAGCGTATCATCCGGGGAGCTGTTTTTT; CDR3 protein: CASSVSSGELFF
V gene: TRBV7-6; J gene: TRBJ1-1; D gene: TRBD1; clone size: -; CDR3 DNA: TGTGCCAGCAGCTTAGAGGACAGGGGGCACATGAACACTGAAGCTTTCTTT; CDR3 protein: CASSLEDRGHMNTEAFF
V gene: TRBV7-9; J gene: TRBJ2-6; D gene: -; clone size: few; CDR3 DNA: TGTGCCAGCAGTTACACACAGGGACCGCTATCTGGGGCCAACGTCCTGACTTTC; CDR3 protein: CASSYTQGPLSGANVLTF
V gene: TRBV9; J gene: TRBJ2-1; D gene: -; clone size: -; CDR3 DNA: TGTGCCAGCAGCCTAAATCCCCACAATGAGCAGTTCTTC; CDR3 protein: CASSLNPHNEQFF
V gene: TRBV20-1; J gene: TRBJ1-2; D gene: TRBD1; clone size: -; CDR3 DNA: TGCAGTGCTAGAGAACAGGGGGGCGACTATGGCTACACCTTC; CDR3 protein: CSAREQGGDYGYTF
V gene: TRBV12-3/TRBV12-4; J gene: TRBJ1-2; D gene: TRBD1; clone size: -; CDR3 DNA: TGTGCCATCAGTTCCCGGAGAGGGGGCTTTGGCTACACCTTC; CDR3 protein: CAISSRRGGFGYTF
V gene: TRBV20-1; J gene: TRBJ2-1; D gene: -; clone size: -; CDR3 DNA: TGCAGTGCTAGAGCCCCTGATGTTGCATTCAATGAGCAGTTCTTC; CDR3 protein: CSARAPDVAFNEQFF
V gene: TRBV4-1; J gene: TRBJ1-1; D gene: -; clone size: many; CDR3 DNA: TGCGCCAGCAAGGGTTCGCACACTGAAGCTTTCTTT; CDR3 protein: CASKGSHTEAFF
V gene: TRBV7-9; J gene: TRBJ1-6; D gene: -; clone size: few; CDR3 DNA: TGTGCCAGCAGCTTAGTAGGTCAGGAAAATTCACCCCTCCACTTT; CDR3 protein: CASSLVGQENSPLHF
V gene: TRBV5-1; J gene: TRBJ2-2; D gene: -; clone size: -; CDR3 DNA: TGCGCCAGCAGCTTCAACGCAGGCGGGACCCGAGACACCGGGGAGCTGTTTTTT; CDR3 protein: CASSFNAGGTRDTGELFF
V gene: TRBV7-9; J gene: TRBJ2-5; D gene: TRBD2; clone size: -; CDR3 DNA: TGTGCCAGCAGCTTAGGGGCTAGCGGGAGAGTGGAGACCCAGTACTTC; CDR3 protein: CASSLGASGRVETQYF
V gene: TRBV7-2; J gene: TRBJ2-7; D gene: TRBD1; clone size: -; CDR3 DNA: TGTGCCAGCAGCTTATTGACAGGGGGCTATGACGAGCAGTACTTC; CDR3 protein: CASSLLTGGYDEQYF
V gene: TRBV20-1; J gene: TRBJ1-6; D gene: -; clone size: once; CDR3 DNA: TGCAGTGCCGGGGGGCGTTCCTTTAATTCACCCCTCCACTTT; CDR3 protein: CSAGGRSFNSPLHF
V gene: TRBV15; J gene: TRBJ2-7; D gene: -; clone size: -; CDR3 DNA: TGTGCCACCAGCAGCATCGGCCAGGGCTACGAGCAGTACTTC; CDR3 protein: CATSSIGQGYEQYF